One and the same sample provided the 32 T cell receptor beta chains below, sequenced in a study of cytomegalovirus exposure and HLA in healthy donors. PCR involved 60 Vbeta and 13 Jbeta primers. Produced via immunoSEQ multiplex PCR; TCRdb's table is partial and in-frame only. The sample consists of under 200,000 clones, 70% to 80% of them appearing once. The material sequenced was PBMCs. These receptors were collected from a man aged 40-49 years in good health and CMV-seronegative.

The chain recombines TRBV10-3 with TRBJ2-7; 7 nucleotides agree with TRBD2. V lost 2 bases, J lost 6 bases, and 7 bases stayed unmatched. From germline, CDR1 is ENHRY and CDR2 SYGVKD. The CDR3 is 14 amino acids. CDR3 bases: TGTGCCATCAGTGAGCCTAGCGGTCAATCCGAGCAGTACTTC. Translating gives CAISEPSGQSEQYF.

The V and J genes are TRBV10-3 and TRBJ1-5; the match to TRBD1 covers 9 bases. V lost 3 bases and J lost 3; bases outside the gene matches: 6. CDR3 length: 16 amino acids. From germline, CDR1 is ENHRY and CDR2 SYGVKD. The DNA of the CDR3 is TGTGCCATCAGTGATAAGGGACAGGGAAACAATCAGCCCCAGCATTTT. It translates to CAISDKGQGNNQPQHF.

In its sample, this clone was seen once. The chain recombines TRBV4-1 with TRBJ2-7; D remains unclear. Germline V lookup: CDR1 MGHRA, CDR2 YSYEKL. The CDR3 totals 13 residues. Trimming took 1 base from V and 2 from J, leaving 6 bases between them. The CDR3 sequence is CASSQAPAYEQYF. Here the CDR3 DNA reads TGCGCCAGCAGCCAAGCTCCAGCCTACGAGCAGTACTTC.

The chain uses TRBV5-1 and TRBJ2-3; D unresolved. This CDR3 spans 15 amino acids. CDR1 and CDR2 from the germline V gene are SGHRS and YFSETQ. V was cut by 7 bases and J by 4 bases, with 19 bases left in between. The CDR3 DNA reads TGCGCCAGCGCCGATCCTAGTACGGTTTCAGATACGCAGTATTTT. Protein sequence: CASADPSTVSDTQYF.

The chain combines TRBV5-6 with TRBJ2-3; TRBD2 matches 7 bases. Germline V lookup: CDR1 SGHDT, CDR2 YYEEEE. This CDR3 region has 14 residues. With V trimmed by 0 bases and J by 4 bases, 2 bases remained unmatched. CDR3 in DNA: TGTGCCAGCAGCTTGGATCGGGGGGCAGATACGCAGTATTTT. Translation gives CASSLDRGADTQYF.

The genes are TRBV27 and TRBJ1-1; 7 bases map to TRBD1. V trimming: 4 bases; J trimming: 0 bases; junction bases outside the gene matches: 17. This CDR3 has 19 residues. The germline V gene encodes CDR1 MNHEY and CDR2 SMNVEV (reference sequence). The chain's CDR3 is CASSSLSRDRVYLNTEAFF. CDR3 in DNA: TGTGCCAGCAGTTCTCTTTCCCGGGACAGAGTCTACTTGAACACTGAAGCTTTCTTT.

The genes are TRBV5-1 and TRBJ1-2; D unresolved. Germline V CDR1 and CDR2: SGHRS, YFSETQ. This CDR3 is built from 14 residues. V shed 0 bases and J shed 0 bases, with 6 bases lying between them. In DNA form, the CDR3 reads TGCGCCAGCAGCTTGGAAAGAGCTAACTATGGCTACACCTTC. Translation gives CASSLERANYGYTF. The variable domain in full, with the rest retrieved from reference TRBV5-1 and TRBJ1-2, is KAGVTQTPRYLIKTRGQQVTLSCSPISGHRSVSWYQQTPGQGLQFLFEYFSETQRNKGNFPGRFSGRQFSNSRSEMNVSTLELGDSALYLCASSLERANYGYTFGSGTRLTVV.

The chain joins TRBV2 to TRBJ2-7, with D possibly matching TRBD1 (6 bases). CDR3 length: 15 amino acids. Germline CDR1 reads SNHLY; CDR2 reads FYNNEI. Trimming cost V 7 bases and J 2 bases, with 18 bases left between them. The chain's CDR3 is CASKVGQSPPYEQYF. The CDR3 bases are TGTGCCAGCAAGGTTGGACAGTCCCCCCCCTACGAGCAGTACTTC.

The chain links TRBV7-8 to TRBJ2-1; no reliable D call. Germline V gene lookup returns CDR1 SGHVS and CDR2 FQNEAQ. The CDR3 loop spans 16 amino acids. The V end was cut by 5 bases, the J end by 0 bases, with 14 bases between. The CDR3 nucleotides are TGTGCCAGCAGCCGTACGAGCTCGAGCTCCTACAATGAGCAGTTCTTC. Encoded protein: CASSRTSSSSYNEQFF.

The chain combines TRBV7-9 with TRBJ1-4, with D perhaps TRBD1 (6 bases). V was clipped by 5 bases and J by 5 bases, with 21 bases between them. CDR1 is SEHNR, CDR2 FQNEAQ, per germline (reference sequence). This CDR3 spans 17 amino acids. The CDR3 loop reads CASSHFYRDETNEKLFF. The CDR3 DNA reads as TGTGCCAGCAGCCATTTCTACAGGGACGAGACGAATGAAAAACTGTTTTTT. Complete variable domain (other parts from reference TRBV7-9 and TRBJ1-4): DTGVSQNPRHKITKRGQNVTFRCDPISEHNRLYWYRQTLGQGPEFLTYFQNEAQLEKSRLLSDRFSAERPKGSFSTLEIQRTEQGDSAMYLCASSHFYRDETNEKLFFGSGTQLSVL.

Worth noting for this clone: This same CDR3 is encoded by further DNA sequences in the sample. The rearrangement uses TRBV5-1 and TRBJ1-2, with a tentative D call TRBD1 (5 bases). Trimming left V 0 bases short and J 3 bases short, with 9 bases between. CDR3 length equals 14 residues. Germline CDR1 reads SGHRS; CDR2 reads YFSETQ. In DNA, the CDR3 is TGCGCCAGCAGCTTGGCCGGGGGGGACTATGGCTACACCTTC. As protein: CASSLAGGDYGYTF.

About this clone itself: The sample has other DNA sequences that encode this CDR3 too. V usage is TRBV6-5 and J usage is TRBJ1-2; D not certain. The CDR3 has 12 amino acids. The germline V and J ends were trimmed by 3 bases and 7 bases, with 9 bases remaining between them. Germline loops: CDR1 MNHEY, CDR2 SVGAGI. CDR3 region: CASSYGGSGYTF. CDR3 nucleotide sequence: TGTGCCAGCAGTTATGGAGGCAGTGGCTACACCTTC.

Here the CDR3 DNA reads TGTGCCAGCAGCGCCGCTGGGCGCACAGATACGCAGTATTTT. This gives the protein CASSAAGRTDTQYF. This sequence joins TRBV7-3 and TRBJ2-3; D is ambiguous. This CDR3 has 14 amino acids. Deletions cut 5 bases from V and 1 base from J, with 10 bases between. Per germline, CDR1 SGHTA and CDR2 FQGTGA.

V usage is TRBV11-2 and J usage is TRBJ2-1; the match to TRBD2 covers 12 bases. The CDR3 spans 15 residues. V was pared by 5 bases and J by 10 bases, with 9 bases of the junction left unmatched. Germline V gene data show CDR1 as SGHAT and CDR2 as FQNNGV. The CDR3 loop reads CASSLTGTSGSEQFF. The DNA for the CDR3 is TGTGCCAGCAGCCTCACCGGGACTAGCGGGTCCGAGCAGTTCTTC.

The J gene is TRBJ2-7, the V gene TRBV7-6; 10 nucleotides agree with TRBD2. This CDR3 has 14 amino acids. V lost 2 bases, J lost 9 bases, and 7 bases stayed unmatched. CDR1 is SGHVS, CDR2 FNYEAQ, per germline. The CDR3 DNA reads TGTGCCAGCAGCTTAAGTGCTAGCGGGAGTGTGCAGTACGTC. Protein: CASSLSASGSVQYV.

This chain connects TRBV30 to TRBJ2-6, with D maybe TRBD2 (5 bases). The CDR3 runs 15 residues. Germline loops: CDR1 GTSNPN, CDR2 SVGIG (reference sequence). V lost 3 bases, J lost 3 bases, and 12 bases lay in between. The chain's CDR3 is CAWRSLALGANVLTF. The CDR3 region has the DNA TGTGCCTGGAGATCCCTAGCCCTTGGGGCCAACGTCCTGACTTTC.

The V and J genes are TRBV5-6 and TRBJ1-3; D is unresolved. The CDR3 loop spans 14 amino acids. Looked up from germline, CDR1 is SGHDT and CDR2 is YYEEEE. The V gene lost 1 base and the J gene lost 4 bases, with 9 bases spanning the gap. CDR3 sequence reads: CASSLRGYGNTIYF. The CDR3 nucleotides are TGTGCCAGCAGCTTGCGAGGGTACGGAAACACCATATATTTT.

CDR3: CASSLASGREQFF. The CDR3 DNA is TGTGCCAGCAGCTTAGCTAGCGGGAGGGAGCAGTTCTTC. V gene TRBV7-6 combines with J gene TRBJ2-1; TRBD2 aligns across 10 bases. The CDR3 consists of 13 residues. J was trimmed by 10 bases and V by 0 bases; bases with no gene match: 0. The germline CDR1 and CDR2 sequences are SGHVS and FNYEAQ.

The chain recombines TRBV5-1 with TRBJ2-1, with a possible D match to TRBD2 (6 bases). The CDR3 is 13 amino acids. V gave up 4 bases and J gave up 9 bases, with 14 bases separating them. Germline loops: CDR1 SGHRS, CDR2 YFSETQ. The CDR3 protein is CASSPGLDGEQFF. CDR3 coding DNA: TGCGCCAGCAGCCCGGGACTTGACGGTGAGCAGTTCTTC.

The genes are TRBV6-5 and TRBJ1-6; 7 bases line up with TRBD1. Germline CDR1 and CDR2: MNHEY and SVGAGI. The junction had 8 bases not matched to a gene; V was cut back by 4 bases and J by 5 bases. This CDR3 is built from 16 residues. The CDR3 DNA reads TGTGCCAGCAGTTTCGACTCCGGGACAGATAATTCACCCCTCCACTTT. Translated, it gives CASSFDSGTDNSPLHF.

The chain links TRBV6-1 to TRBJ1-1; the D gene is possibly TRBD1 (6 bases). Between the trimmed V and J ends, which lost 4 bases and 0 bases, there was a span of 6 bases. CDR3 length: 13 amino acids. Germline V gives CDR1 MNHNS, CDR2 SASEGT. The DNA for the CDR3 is TGTGCCAGCAGTGGGACAGTGAACACTGAAGCTTTCTTT. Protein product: CASSGTVNTEAFF.

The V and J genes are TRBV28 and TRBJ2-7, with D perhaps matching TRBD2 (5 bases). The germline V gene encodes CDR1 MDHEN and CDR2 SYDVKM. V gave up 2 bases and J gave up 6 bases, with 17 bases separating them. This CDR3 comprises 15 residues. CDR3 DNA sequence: TGTGCCAGCAGTTTAGGCAGCGGCCCCACCCCCGAGCAGTACTTC. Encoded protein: CASSLGSGPTPEQYF.

For the CDR3, the DNA is TGTGCCAGCAGTTCAGACAGTAGCTCCTACAATGAGCAGTTCTTC. Its protein product is CASSSDSSSYNEQFF. The chain is built from TRBV6-5 and TRBJ2-1; TRBD1 is a possible D gene (5 bases). The CDR3 has 15 amino acids. From germline, CDR1 is MNHEY and CDR2 SVGAGI. V was cut by 4 bases and J by 0 bases, with 10 bases left in between.

This CDR3 reads CASSYRASYEQYV. The CDR3 DNA reads TGTGCCAGCAGCTACAGGGCGTCCTACGAGCAGTACGTC. This chain uses TRBV11-2 with TRBJ2-7; a possible D gene is TRBD1 (6 bases). V lost 4 bases and J 1 base, leaving 8 bases between the germline ends. There are 13 residues in the CDR3. The V gene's germline CDR1 is SGHAT and CDR2 FQNNGV.

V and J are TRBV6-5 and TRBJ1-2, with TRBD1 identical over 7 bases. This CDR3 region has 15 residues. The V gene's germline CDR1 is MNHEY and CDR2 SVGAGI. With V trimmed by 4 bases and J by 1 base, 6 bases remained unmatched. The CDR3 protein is CASSLTGARNYGYTF. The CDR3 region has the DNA TGTGCCAGCAGTTTAACAGGGGCTCGTAACTATGGCTACACCTTC.

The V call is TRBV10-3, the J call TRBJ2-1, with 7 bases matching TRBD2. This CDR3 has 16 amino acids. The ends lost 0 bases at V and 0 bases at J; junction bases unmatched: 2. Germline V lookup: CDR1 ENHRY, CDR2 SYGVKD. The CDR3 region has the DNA TGTGCCATCAGTGAGTCTGGCGGGAGCTCCTACAATGAGCAGTTCTTC. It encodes CAISESGGSSYNEQFF.

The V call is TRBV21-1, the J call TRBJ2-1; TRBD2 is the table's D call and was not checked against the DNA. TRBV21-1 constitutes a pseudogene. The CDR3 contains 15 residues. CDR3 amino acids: CASSKEAGPRDEQFF. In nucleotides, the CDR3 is TGTGCCAGCAGCAAGGAGGCGGGCCCTCGCGATGAGCAGTTCTTC.

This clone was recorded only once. CDR3 DNA sequence: TGTGCCAGCAGTTTTCCCGGCGGGGGGAACACTGAAGCTTTCTTT. Amino acid sequence: CASSFPGGGNTEAFF. The chain couples TRBV28 to TRBJ1-1; D possibly corresponds to TRBD1 (5 bases). The germline V gene encodes CDR1 MDHEN and CDR2 SYDVKM. The germline V and J ends were trimmed by 3 bases and 1 base, with 12 bases remaining between them. This CDR3 spans 15 amino acids.

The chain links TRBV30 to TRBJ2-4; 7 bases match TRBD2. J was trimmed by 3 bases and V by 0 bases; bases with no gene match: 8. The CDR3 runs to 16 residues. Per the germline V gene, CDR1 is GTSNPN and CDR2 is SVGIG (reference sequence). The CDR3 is CAWSVGGDGGKNIQYF. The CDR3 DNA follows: TGTGCCTGGAGTGTGGGGGGGGACGGGGGCAAAAACATTCAGTACTTC. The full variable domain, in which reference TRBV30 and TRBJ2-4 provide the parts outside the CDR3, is SQTIHQWPATLVQPVGSPLSLECTVEGTSNPNLYWYRQAAGRGLQLLFYSVGIGQISSEVPQNLSASRPQDRQFILSSKKLLLSDSGFYLCAWSVGGDGGKNIQYFGAGTRLSVL.

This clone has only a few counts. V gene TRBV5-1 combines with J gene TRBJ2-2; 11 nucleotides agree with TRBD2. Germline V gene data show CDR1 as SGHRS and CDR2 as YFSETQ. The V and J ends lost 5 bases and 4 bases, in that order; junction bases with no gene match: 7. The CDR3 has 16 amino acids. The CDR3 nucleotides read TGCGCCAGCAGGTCGGGACTAGCGGCAAGCACCGGGGAGCTGTTTTTT. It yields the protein CASRSGLAASTGELFF.

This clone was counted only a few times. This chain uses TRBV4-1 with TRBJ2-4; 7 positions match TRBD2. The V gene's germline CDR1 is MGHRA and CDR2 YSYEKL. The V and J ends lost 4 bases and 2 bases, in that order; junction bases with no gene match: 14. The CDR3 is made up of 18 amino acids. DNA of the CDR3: TGCGCCAGCAGCCCTGGAAGCCCAGCGGGACGGTCCAAAAACATTCAGTACTTC. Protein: CASSPGSPAGRSKNIQYF.

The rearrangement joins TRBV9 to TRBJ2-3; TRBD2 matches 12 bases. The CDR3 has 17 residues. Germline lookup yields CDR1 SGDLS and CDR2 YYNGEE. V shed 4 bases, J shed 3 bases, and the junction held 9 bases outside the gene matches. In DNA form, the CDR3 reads TGTGCCAGCAGCCTCTTCTGGGGGACTAGCGGGACAGATACGCAGTATTTT. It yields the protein CASSLFWGTSGTDTQYF.